This passage covers 6 T cell receptor beta chains from one sample sequenced in a study of blood T cell repertoires in COVID-19. Measured with immunoSEQ multiplex PCR; TCRdb has only the in-frame clones, and not every one. Of about 150,000 clones listed, 90% to 95% were seen once; the top ten hold 0.53%. The specimen sequenced was peripheral blood. The receptors originated from a man aged 50-60 years with acute or convalescent COVID-19.

This CDR3 reads CASSLPGNEKLFF. The CDR3 region has the DNA TGTGCCAGCAGCCTACCGGGTAATGAAAAACTGTTTTTT. The gene calls are TRBV21-1 and TRBJ1-4. TRBV21-1 is a pseudogene. CDR3 length: 13 amino acids.

The rearrangement joins TRBV4-3 to TRBJ1-2, with unresolved D. V was pared by 0 bases and J by 0 bases, with 8 bases between. The length of the CDR3 is 15 residues. Germline V gene data show CDR1 as LGHNA and CDR2 as YSLEER. The CDR3 protein is CASSQDQNANYGYTF. The CDR3, as DNA: TGCGCCAGCAGCCAAGATCAGAATGCTAACTATGGCTACACCTTC.

This chain links TRBV9 with TRBJ1-4, with TRBD1 matching 9 bases. The CDR3 contains 17 residues. The V segment lost 0 bases and the J segment 4 bases; nucleotides outside the gene matches: 7. Germline V gives CDR1 SGDLS, CDR2 YYNGEE. The CDR3 sequence is CASSVDPTGGGNEKLFF. DNA for the CDR3: TGTGCCAGCAGCGTAGACCCGACAGGGGGGGGTAATGAAAAACTGTTTTTT.

The chain carries TRBV9 and TRBJ2-5; 13 nucleotides agree with TRBD2. With V trimmed by 3 bases and J by 4 bases, 6 bases remained unmatched. CDR1 and CDR2 (germline): SGDLS, YYNGEE. The CDR3 is made up of 16 amino acids. CDR3 DNA sequence: TGTGCCAGCAGCGAAAGACTAGCGGGAGGAGGAGAGACCCAGTACTTC. Its protein is CASSERLAGGGETQYF.

J is TRBJ1-1 and V is TRBV7-9, with D possibly matching TRBD1 (5 bases). The ends were cut back, 7 bases at V and 6 bases at J, with 12 bases in the middle. The CDR3 totals 12 residues. Germline V gene lookup returns CDR1 SEHNR and CDR2 FQNEAQ (reference sequence). The CDR3, as DNA: TGTGCCAGCACAAGGGGACTGTCTGAAGCTTTCTTT. The encoded protein is CASTRGLSEAFF.

This chain links TRBV7-8 with TRBJ2-5; 9 bases map to TRBD2. V shed 3 bases, J shed 2 bases, and the junction held 10 bases outside the gene matches. Germline CDR1 and CDR2: SGHVS and FQNEAQ. This CDR3 contains 17 residues. CDR3 residues: CASSFSLAGGGQETQYF. Written as DNA, the CDR3 is TGTGCCAGCAGCTTTTCCCTGGCGGGAGGGGGACAAGAGACCCAGTACTTC.